A selection of T cell receptor beta chains follows, all from one sample in a study of T cell clonotyping in hematopoietic cell transplantation. Clones were read by immunoSEQ multiplex PCR, and TCRdb kept only the in-frame ones, dropping some. The sample holds about 43,000 clones, 95% seen once. Sequenced input: peripheral blood mononuclear cells. The receptors originated from a man aged 25-45 years in good health. Some clones in this sample may be carry-over from other donors' samples. CDR3s include the opening cysteine and the closing phenylalanine or tryptophan. The order of the fields is D gene, J gene, CDR3 length, V gene, CDR3 protein. A D gene is named only where the DNA matches it firmly.

D: -; J: TRBJ2-3; length: 13; V: TRBV7-6; CDR3: CASSLPLDPRQYF
D: TRBD1; J: TRBJ2-7; length: 14; V: TRBV27; CDR3: CASSPGTGYYEQYF
D: -; J: TRBJ1-1; length: 12; V: TRBV4-3; CDR3: CASSQDGLGAFF
D: TRBD1; J: TRBJ1-1; length: 16; V: TRBV28; CDR3: CASNGQGAYENTEAFF
D: -; J: TRBJ1-1; length: 14; V: TRBV16; CDR3: CASSQAGVNTEAFF
D: -; J: TRBJ2-2; length: 14; V: TRBV6-5; CDR3: CASSYGDNTGELFF
D: -; J: TRBJ2-7; length: 12; V: TRBV2; CDR3: CARGSDRTEQYF
D: -; J: TRBJ2-3; length: 15; V: TRBV5-1; CDR3: CASRKAGSFTDTQYF
D: TRBD1; J: TRBJ1-2; length: 17; V: TRBV4-1; CDR3: CASRHLLPRTGIYGYTF
D: TRBD2; J: TRBJ2-1; length: 15; V: TRBV6-5; CDR3: CASSSLGGFYNEQFF
D: -; J: TRBJ2-7; length: 14; V: TRBV19; CDR3: CASSPRQDFYEQYF
D: -; J: TRBJ2-1; length: 12; V: TRBV5-4; CDR3: CASSRGANEQFF
D: TRBD2; J: TRBJ2-1; length: 17; V: TRBV4-2; CDR3: CASSQDNTAGAGNEQFF
D: -; J: TRBJ1-3; length: 17; V: TRBV7-9; CDR3: CASSLGPDPSSGNTIYF
D: TRBD2; J: TRBJ2-7; length: 14; V: TRBV9; CDR3: CASSVESSGYEQYF
D: -; J: TRBJ1-1; length: 14; V: TRBV9; CDR3: CASSADSSTTEAFF
D: -; J: TRBJ2-2; length: 15; V: TRBV6-5; CDR3: CASSKRTVNTGELFF
D: -; J: TRBJ1-2; length: 16; V: TRBV5-4; CDR3: CASSLGSGGDSNGYTF
D: TRBD2; J: TRBJ2-3; length: 15; V: TRBV6-4; CDR3: CASSDGTSGADTQYF
D: TRBD1; J: TRBJ1-5; length: 16; V: TRBV19; CDR3: CASSIDLGTGLQPQHF
D: -; J: TRBJ1-1; length: 15; V: TRBV19; CDR3: CASIRSPRALREAFF
D: -; J: TRBJ1-2; length: 15; V: TRBV19; CDR3: CASSPHIETNYGYTF
D: -; J: TRBJ2-3; length: 16; V: TRBV7-8; CDR3: CASSLDGIVEADTQYF
D: TRBD2; J: TRBJ2-7; length: 15; V: TRBV7-9; CDR3: CASSFGVGGAYEQYF
D: -; J: TRBJ2-1; length: 15; V: TRBV15; CDR3: CATSRSLGSPNEQFF
D: TRBD2; J: TRBJ2-2; length: 15; V: TRBV19; CDR3: CASSSGLGLPGELFF
D: -; J: TRBJ1-2; length: 14; V: TRBV6-5; CDR3: CASSPRGRAYGYTF
D: -; J: TRBJ2-5; length: 16; V: TRBV9; CDR3: CASSVRDRGGEQTQYF
D: TRBD1; J: TRBJ2-3; length: 16; V: TRBV5-1; CDR3: CASSARDRGQGDTQYF
D: -; J: TRBJ1-2; length: 13; V: TRBV11-2; CDR3: CASSPGTPYGYTF
D: -; J: TRBJ2-1; length: 15; V: TRBV6-5; CDR3: CASSYSRGPAGEQFF
D: TRBD2; J: TRBJ2-7; length: 16; V: TRBV7-8; CDR3: CASSPRRTSGTYEQYF
D: -; J: TRBJ2-5; length: 17; V: TRBV14; CDR3: CASSQARTGRVKETQYF
D: TRBD1; J: TRBJ1-2; length: 13; V: TRBV11-2; CDR3: CASSSGQNYGYTF
D: -; J: TRBJ1-1; length: 13; V: TRBV5-1; CDR3: CASSLDTGIVPFF
D: -; J: TRBJ1-4; length: 15; V: TRBV5-6; CDR3: CASTYSIGGLEKLFF
D: -; J: TRBJ1-2; length: 15; V: TRBV6-1; CDR3: CASTTSRVVIYGYTF
D: -; J: TRBJ1-1; length: 13; V: TRBV19; CDR3: CASGIHRGAEAFF
D: -; J: TRBJ2-7; length: 14; V: TRBV4-2; CDR3: CASSQDFREDEQYF
D: -; J: TRBJ1-1; length: 15; V: TRBV4-1; CDR3: CASSPRGGMVTEAFF
D: -; J: TRBJ1-1; length: 17; V: TRBV27; CDR3: CASSLRRARGLNTEAFF
D: -; J: TRBJ2-1; length: 15; V: TRBV6-1; CDR3: CASNSLALPYNEQFF
D: -; J: TRBJ1-1; length: 17; V: TRBV19; CDR3: CASSIGRQKRLNTEAFF
D: -; J: TRBJ2-6; length: 17; V: TRBV19; CDR3: CASSIHGGISGANVLTF
D: -; J: TRBJ1-6; length: 12; V: TRBV10-1; CDR3: CASSEWNSPLHF
D: -; J: TRBJ1-4; length: 15; V: TRBV9; CDR3: CASSVGVEGSEKLFF
D: -; J: TRBJ2-7; length: 13; V: TRBV7-2; CDR3: CASSLIGESEQYF
D: TRBD1; J: TRBJ1-2; length: 12; V: TRBV19; CDR3: CASRRTGRGYTF
D: TRBD2; J: TRBJ2-3; length: 14; V: TRBV10-3; CDR3: CATRLAEPPDTQYF
D: -; J: TRBJ2-5; length: 14; V: TRBV11-2; CDR3: CASSQPPERETQYF